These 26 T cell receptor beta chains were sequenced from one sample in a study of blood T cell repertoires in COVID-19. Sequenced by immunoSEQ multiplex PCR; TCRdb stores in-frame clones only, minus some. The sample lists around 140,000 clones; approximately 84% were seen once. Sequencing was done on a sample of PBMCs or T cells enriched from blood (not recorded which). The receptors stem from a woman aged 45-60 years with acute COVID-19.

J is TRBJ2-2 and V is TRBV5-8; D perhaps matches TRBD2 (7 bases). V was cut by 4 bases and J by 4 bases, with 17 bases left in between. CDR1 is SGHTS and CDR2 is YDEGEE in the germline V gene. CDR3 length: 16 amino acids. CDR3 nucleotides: TGTGCCAGCAGCCCGAGGGGGAGGGACCTCACCGGGGAGCTGTTTTTT. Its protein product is CASSPRGRDLTGELFF. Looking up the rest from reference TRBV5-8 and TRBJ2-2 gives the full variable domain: EAGVTQSPTHLIKTRGQQATLRCSPISGHTSVYWYQQALGLGLQFLLWYDEGEERNRGNFPPRFSGRQFPNYSSELNVNALELEDSALYLCASSPRGRDLTGELFFGEGSRLTVL.

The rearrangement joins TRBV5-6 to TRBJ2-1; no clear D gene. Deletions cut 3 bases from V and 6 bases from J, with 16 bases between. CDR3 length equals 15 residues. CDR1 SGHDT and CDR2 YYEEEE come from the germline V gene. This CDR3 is CASSSWAEYTNEQFF. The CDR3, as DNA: TGTGCCAGCAGCTCATGGGCAGAGTATACCAATGAGCAGTTCTTC.

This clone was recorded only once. CDR3 coding DNA: TGTGCCAGCAAACCTAGCTCTGGAAACACCATATATTTT. Its protein is CASKPSSGNTIYF. The V call is TRBV18, the J call TRBJ1-3; no clear D gene. CDR1 and CDR2 from the germline V gene are KGHSH and LQKENI. Trimming removed 8 bases at V and 0 bases at J, with 8 bases between. This CDR3 has 13 amino acids.

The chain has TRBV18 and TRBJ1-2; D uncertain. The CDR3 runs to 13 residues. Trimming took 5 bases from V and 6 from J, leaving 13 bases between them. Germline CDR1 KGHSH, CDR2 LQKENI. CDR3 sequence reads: CASSARTEDGYTF. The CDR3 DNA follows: TGTGCCAGCTCAGCAAGGACTGAGGATGGCTACACCTTC.

This CDR3 is CSASLTRTNEQFF. The CDR3 coding sequence is TGCAGTGCTAGTCTGACTAGGACCAATGAGCAGTTCTTC. The rearrangement links TRBV20-1 to TRBJ2-1; D is perhaps TRBD2 (6 bases). Germline-derived CDR1 and CDR2 are DFQATT and SNEGSKA (reference sequence). V lost 3 bases to trimming and J lost 6 bases, with 12 bases between them. The CDR3 is 13 residues long.

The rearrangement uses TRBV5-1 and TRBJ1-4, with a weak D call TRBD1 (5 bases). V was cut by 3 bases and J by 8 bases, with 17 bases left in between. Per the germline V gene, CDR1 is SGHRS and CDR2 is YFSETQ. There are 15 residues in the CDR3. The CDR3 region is CASSSYTGLNEKLFF. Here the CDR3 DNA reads TGCGCCAGCAGCTCGTATACGGGACTTAACGAAAAACTGTTTTTT.

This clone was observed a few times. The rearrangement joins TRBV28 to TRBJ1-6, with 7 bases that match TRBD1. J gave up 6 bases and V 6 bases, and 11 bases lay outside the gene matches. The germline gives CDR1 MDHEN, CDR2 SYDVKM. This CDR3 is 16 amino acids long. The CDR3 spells CASREPRQGVNSPLHF. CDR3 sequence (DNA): TGTGCCAGCAGAGAACCCCGTCAGGGGGTTAATTCACCCCTCCACTTT.

CDR3 nucleotide sequence: TGTGCCAGCAGCTTAGAAGTCGCTAGCGGACCCTACGAGCAGTACTTC. Encoded protein: CASSLEVASGPYEQYF. This chain uses TRBV7-2 with TRBJ2-7; 7 nucleotides align to TRBD2. The CDR3 consists of 16 residues. V was pared by 1 base and J by 2 bases, with 8 bases of the junction left unmatched. CDR1 SGHTA and CDR2 FQGNSA come from the germline V gene.

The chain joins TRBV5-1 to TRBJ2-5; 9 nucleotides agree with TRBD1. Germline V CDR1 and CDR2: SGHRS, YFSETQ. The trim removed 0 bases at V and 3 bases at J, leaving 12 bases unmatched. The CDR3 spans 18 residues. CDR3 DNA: TGCGCCAGCAGCTTGGGTTCCCTAACAGGGGGCTCGAAAGAGACCCAGTACTTC. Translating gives CASSLGSLTGGSKETQYF.

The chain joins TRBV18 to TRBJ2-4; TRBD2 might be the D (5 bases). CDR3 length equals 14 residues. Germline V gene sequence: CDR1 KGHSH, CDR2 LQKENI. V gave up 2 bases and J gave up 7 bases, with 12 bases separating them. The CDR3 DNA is TGTGCCAGCTCACCAGGGGAGCTGCGGAACATTCAGTACTTC. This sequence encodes CASSPGELRNIQYF.

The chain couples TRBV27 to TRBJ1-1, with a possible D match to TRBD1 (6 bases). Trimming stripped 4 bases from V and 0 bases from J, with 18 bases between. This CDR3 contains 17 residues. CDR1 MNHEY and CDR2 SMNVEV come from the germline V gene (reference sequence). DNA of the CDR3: TGTGCCAGCAGTTACCGGGGGGGGCGCATGGTGAACACTGAAGCTTTCTTT. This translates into CASSYRGGRMVNTEAFF.

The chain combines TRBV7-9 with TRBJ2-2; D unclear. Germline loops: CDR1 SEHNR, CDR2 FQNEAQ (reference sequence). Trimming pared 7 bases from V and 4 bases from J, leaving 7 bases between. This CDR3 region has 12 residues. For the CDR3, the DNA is TGTGCCAGCACCCTCGGCACCGGGGAGCTGTTTTTT. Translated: CASTLGTGELFF. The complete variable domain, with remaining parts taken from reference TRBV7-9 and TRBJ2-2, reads DTGVSQNPRHKITKRGQNVTFRCDPISEHNRLYWYRQTLGQGPEFLTYFQNEAQLEKSRLLSDRFSAERPKGSFSTLEIQRTEQGDSAMYLCASTLGTGELFFGEGSRLTVL.

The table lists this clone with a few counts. CDR3 in amino acids: CASSGGQGARTNEKLFF. The CDR3 bases are TGTGCCAGCAGCGGGGGACAGGGGGCGAGGACTAATGAAAAACTGTTTTTT. The gene calls are TRBV5-5 and TRBJ1-4; 12 bases align to TRBD1. The ends lost 4 bases at V and 2 bases at J; junction bases unmatched: 6. This CDR3 comprises 17 residues. CDR1 is SGHKS and CDR2 is YYEKEE in the germline V gene (reference sequence).

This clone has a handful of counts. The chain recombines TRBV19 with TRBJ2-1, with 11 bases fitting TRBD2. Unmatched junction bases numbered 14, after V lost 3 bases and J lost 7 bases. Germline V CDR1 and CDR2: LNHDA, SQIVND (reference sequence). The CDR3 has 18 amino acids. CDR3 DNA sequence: TGTGCCAGTAGTATCTGGCTAGCGGGAGGACTGGGGGGGAATGAGCAGTTCTTC. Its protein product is CASSIWLAGGLGGNEQFF.

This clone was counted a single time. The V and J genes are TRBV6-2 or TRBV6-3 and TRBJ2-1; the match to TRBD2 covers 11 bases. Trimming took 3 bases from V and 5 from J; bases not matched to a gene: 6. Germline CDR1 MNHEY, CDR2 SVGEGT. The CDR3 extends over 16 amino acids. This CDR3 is CASSYTGLADDNEQFF. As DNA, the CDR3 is TGTGCCAGCAGTTATACGGGACTAGCGGATGACAATGAGCAGTTCTTC.

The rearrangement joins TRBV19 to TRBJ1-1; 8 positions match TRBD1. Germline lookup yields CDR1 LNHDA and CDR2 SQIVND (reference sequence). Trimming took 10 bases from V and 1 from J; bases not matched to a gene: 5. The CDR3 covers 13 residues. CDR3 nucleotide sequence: TGTGCCACCGGACAGGGAGGGAACACTGAAGCTTTCTTT. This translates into CATGQGGNTEAFF.

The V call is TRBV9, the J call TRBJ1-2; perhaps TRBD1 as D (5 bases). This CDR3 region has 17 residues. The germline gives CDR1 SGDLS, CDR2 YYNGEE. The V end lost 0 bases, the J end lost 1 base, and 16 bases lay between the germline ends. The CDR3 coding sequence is TGTGCCAGCAGCGTAGGGGGCCCCGGGTCTCTTAACTATGGCTACACCTTC. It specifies CASSVGGPGSLNYGYTF.

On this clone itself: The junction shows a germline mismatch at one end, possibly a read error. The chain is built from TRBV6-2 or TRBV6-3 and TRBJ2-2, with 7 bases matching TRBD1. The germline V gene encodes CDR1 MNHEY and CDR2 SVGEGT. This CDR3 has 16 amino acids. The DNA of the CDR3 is TGTGCCAGCCGTTATACGGGACAGATGCTGCCCGGGGAGCTGTTTTTT. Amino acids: CASRYTGQMLPGELFF.

In DNA form, the CDR3 reads TGTGCCAGCAGCTTGGGGACAGGGAACACTGAAGCTTTCTTT. This encodes CASSLGTGNTEAFF. This chain links TRBV11-3 with TRBJ1-1; the match to TRBD1 covers 8 bases. This CDR3 has 14 amino acids. Trimming cost V 3 bases and J 1 base; bases outside gene matches: 1. The V gene's germline CDR1 is SGHNT and CDR2 YENEEA.

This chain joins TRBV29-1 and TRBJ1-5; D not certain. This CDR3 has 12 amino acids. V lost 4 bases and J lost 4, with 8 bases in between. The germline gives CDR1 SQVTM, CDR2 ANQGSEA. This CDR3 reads CSVVNGNQPQHF. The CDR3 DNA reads TGCAGCGTTGTAAACGGGAATCAGCCCCAGCATTTT.

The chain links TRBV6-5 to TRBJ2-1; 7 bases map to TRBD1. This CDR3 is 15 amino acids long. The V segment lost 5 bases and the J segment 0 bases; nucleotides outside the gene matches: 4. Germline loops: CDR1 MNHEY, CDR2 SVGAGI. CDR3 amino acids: CASSNRGSSYNEQFF. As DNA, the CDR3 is TGTGCCAGCAGTAACAGGGGTTCCTCCTACAATGAGCAGTTCTTC.

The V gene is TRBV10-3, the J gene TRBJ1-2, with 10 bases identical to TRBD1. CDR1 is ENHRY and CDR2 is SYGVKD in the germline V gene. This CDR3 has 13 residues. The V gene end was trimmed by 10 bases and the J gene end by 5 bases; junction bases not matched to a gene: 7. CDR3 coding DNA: TGTGCCAGAGGGACAGGGGAGGGGTATGGCTACACCTTC. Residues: CARGTGEGYGYTF.

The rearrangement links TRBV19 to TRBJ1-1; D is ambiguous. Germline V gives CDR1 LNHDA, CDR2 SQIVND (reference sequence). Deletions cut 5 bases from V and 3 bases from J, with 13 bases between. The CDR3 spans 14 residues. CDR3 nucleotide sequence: TGTGCCAGTAGTCCCGGTTCGGGATACACTGAAGCTTTCTTT. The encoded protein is CASSPGSGYTEAFF.

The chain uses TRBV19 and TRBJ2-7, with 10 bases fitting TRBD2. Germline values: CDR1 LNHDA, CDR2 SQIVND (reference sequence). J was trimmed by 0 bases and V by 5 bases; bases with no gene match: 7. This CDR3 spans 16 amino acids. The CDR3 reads CASSHRTSGYSYEQYF. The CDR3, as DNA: TGTGCCAGTAGTCACAGGACTAGCGGCTACTCCTACGAGCAGTACTTC.

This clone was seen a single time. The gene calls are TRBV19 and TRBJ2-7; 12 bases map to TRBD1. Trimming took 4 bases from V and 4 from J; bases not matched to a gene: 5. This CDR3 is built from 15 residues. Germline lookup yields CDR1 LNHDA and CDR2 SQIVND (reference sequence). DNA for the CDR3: TGTGCCAGTAGTAAGGGGACAGGGGGCTTTTACGAGCAGTACTTC. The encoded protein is CASSKGTGGFYEQYF.

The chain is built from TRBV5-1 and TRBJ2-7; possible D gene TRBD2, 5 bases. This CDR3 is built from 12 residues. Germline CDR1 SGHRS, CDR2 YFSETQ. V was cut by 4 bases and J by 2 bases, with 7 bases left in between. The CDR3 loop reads CASSRGTYEQYF. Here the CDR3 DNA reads TGCGCCAGCAGCCGGGGTACCTACGAGCAGTACTTC.